What follows are 13 T cell receptor beta chains derived from one specimen sequenced in a study of identical twins. TCRdb fed the 5' RACE reads into MiXCR, producing one record per CDR3 protein. This sample has a few hundred thousand distinct CDR3 sequences; 6.5% occur once, and the top ten carry roughly 15%. These records were also assigned to another study, of T cells expressing NK-cell markers.

Sample: CD8+ T cells sorted from blood. The receptor source for this set is a young woman in good health.

As to this clonotype: One end of the junction varies from germline; a read error may be responsible. The chain carries TRBV6-1 and TRBJ1-1, with unresolved D. CDR1 MNHNS and CDR2 SASEGT come from the germline V gene. The CDR3 runs 12 residues. The CDR3 bases are TGTGCCAGCAAAGGTGCCAACACTGAAGCTTTTTTT. Its protein product is CASKGANTEAFF.

This clonotype was detected a few times. The J gene is TRBJ1-2, the V gene TRBV12-3 or TRBV12-4; 7 positions match TRBD1. Trimming cost V 10 bases and J 4 bases; bases outside gene matches: 9. This CDR3 is built from 13 residues. The DNA for the CDR3 is TGTGCCATCCTACAGGGGACTTTCTATGGCTACACCTTC. This codes for CAILQGTFYGYTF.

This clonotype has more than one count but fewer than ten. The V call is TRBV5-1, the J call TRBJ2-3; D not resolved. Trimming cost V 4 bases and J 2 bases, with 14 bases left between them. Germline CDR1 and CDR2: SGHRS and YFSETQ. The CDR3 is 15 residues long. The CDR3 DNA reads as TGCGCCAGCAGCCCTCAGGTTGGGATCACAGATACGCAGTATTTT. It specifies CASSPQVGITDTQYF.

This clonotype has ten or more counts. The chain is built from TRBV20-1 and TRBJ2-2; D might be TRBD2 (6 bases). V was cut by 6 bases and J by 8 bases, with 16 bases left in between. The length of the CDR3 is 13 residues. Germline loops: CDR1 DFQATT, CDR2 SNEGSKA (reference sequence). For the CDR3, the DNA is TGCAGTGCGGCCCGCGGGGTTACGGGGGAGCTGTTTTTT. Residues: CSAARGVTGELFF.

This clonotype was counted between two and nine times. J is TRBJ1-1 and V is TRBV30, with D perhaps matching TRBD1 (6 bases). V lost 3 bases and J lost 7, with 18 bases in between. The CDR3 spans 14 residues. Germline V gene lookup returns CDR1 GTSNPN and CDR2 SVGIG (reference sequence). The CDR3 loop reads CAWSGGRGSDEAFF. CDR3 sequence (DNA): TGTGCCTGGAGCGGTGGCAGGGGATCGGATGAAGCTTTCTTT.

This clonotype has only a few counts. The genes are TRBV5-1 and TRBJ2-1; TRBD2 matches 14 bases. The V gene end was trimmed by 4 bases and the J gene end by 0 bases; junction bases not matched to a gene: 9. The CDR3 contains 19 residues. CDR1 SGHRS and CDR2 YFSETQ come from the germline V gene. The CDR3 DNA sequence: TGCGCCAGCAGCCCGGGGGGACTAGCGGGAGAGAGCTCCTACAATGAGCAGTTCTTC. Its translation: CASSPGGLAGESSYNEQFF.

This clonotype was observed a handful of times. The chain combines TRBV7-8 with TRBJ1-1; 11 nucleotides line up with TRBD1. The CDR3 covers 16 residues. J lost 3 bases, V lost 1 base, and 4 bases had no gene match. Germline CDR1 is SGHVS and CDR2 is FQNEAQ. As DNA, the CDR3 is TGTGCCAGCAGCTTAGAAGGGACAGGGGGGTACACTGAAGCTTTCTTT. This encodes CASSLEGTGGYTEAFF.

In this sample, this clonotype turned up many times. The rearrangement joins TRBV11-2 to TRBJ2-5, with 14 positions matching TRBD2. The germline CDR1 and CDR2 sequences are SGHAT and FQNNGV. This CDR3 is 17 amino acids long. After removal of 0 bases from V and 5 bases from J, the junction contained 5 bases not matched to a gene. This CDR3 reads CASSLEGLAGVRETQYF. CDR3 nucleotides: TGTGCCAGCAGCTTAGAGGGACTAGCGGGAGTCAGGGAGACCCAGTACTTC.

V is TRBV7-9 and J is TRBJ2-7, with TRBD1 matching over 7 bases. The CDR3 sequence is 16 residues long. Per the germline V gene, CDR1 is SEHNR and CDR2 is FQNEAQ (reference sequence). The J segment lost 2 bases and the V segment lost 5 bases, leaving 12 bases of the junction unmatched. The CDR3 DNA sequence: TGTGCCAGCAGCCCGCCGAGGGACAGAGAGCCCTACGAGCAGTACTTC. Protein sequence: CASSPPRDREPYEQYF. Together with reference TRBV7-9 and TRBJ2-7, the CDR3 gives the full variable domain: DTGVSQNPRHKITKRGQNVTFRCDPISEHNRLYWYRQTLGQGPEFLTYFQNEAQLEKSRLLSDRFSAERPKGSFSTLEIQRTEQGDSAMYLCASSPPRDREPYEQYFGPGTRLTVT.

In this sample, this clonotype turned up many times. The rearrangement joins TRBV3-1 to TRBJ2-4; D is perhaps TRBD1 or TRBD2 (5 bases each). This CDR3 comprises 17 residues. Germline V gene lookup returns CDR1 LGHDT and CDR2 YNNKEL (reference sequence). V lost 2 bases and J 4 bases, leaving 18 bases between the germline ends. CDR3 sequence: CASSQRGRQDGKNIQYF. The CDR3 bases are TGTGCCAGCAGCCAAAGGGGACGGCAGGACGGAAAAAACATTCAGTACTTC. The entire variable domain, with the rest obtained from reference TRBV3-1 and TRBJ2-4, is as follows: DTAVSQTPKYLVTQMGNDKSIKCEQNLGHDTMYWYKQDSKKFLKIMFSYNNKELIINETVPNRFSPKSPDKAHLNLHINSLELGDSAVYFCASSQRGRQDGKNIQYFGAGTRLSVL.

This clonotype showed up just a few times. CDR3 nucleotide sequence: TGCGCCAGCAGCCAAGATTGGGGACAGAGCTATGGCTACACCTTC. Protein product: CASSQDWGQSYGYTF. The rearrangement links TRBV4-3 to TRBJ1-2; 7 bases agree with TRBD1. Germline CDR1 LGHNA, CDR2 YSLEER. J lost 4 bases, V lost 0 bases, and 5 bases had no gene match. CDR3 size: 15 residues.

This chain links TRBV11-3 with TRBJ2-5; D might be TRBD2 (5 bases). Trimming removed 5 bases from V and 5 bases from J, with 18 bases in between. Germline CDR1 is SGHNT and CDR2 is YENEEA. This CDR3 contains 15 residues. CDR3 protein: CASSPEGAQVETQYF. The DNA for the CDR3 is TGTGCCAGCAGCCCCGAGGGCGCCCAGGTGGAGACCCAGTACTTC. The whole variable domain, filled in from reference TRBV11-3 and TRBJ2-5, reads EAGVVQSPRYKIIEKKQPVAFWCNPISGHNTLYWYLQNLGQGPELLIRYENEEAVDDSQLPKDRFSAERLKGVDSTLKIQPAELGDSAVYLCASSPEGAQVETQYFGPGTRLLVL.

The chain carries TRBV12-3 or TRBV12-4 and TRBJ2-1; weak D call: TRBD2 (7 bases). This CDR3 has 16 residues. V shed 3 bases and J shed 8 bases, with 20 bases lying between them. CDR3 loop: CASSFLGGEAGDEQFF. The CDR3 region has the DNA TGTGCCAGCAGTTTTTTAGGGGGGGAGGCTGGGGATGAGCAGTTCTTC.